This T cell receptor (beta chain) stems from a study of T cells after yellow fever vaccination. Study-level findings and limits: Some clonotypes were seen in both the CD4 and the CD8 compartments. These made up a small share and likely arose from convergent recombination. FACS-sorted repertoires might harbor abundant contaminating clonotypes from the bulk population. The booster response re-showed most primary clones: 96% CD4, roughly 91% CD8.

5'RACE template switching generated TCR cDNA, adding a universal primer site and UMIs. Using its own MiXCR run on the 5' RACE reads, TCRdb lists one record per CDR3 protein. The sample records approximately 300,000 distinct CDR3 sequences, around 6.8% being singletons. CDR1 and CDR2 (germline): DFQATT, SNEGSKA (reference sequence). The CDR3 contains 17 residues. This clonotype was seen a handful of times. What it binds is not known. The junction differs from germline at one of its ends, possibly a read error. This clonotype was obtained from a man aged 18 to 30 who received the YFV17D yellow fever vaccine. This chain links TRBV20-1 with TRBJ2-6, with TRBD1 as a possible D gene (5 bases). The source was PBMCs, collected more than 35 days after the first yellow fever vaccination. CDR3 coding DNA: TGCTGTGCTAGAGCGACAGTTATTGCCCCTGGGGCCAACGTCCTGACTTTC. It translates to CCARATVIAPGANVLTF.